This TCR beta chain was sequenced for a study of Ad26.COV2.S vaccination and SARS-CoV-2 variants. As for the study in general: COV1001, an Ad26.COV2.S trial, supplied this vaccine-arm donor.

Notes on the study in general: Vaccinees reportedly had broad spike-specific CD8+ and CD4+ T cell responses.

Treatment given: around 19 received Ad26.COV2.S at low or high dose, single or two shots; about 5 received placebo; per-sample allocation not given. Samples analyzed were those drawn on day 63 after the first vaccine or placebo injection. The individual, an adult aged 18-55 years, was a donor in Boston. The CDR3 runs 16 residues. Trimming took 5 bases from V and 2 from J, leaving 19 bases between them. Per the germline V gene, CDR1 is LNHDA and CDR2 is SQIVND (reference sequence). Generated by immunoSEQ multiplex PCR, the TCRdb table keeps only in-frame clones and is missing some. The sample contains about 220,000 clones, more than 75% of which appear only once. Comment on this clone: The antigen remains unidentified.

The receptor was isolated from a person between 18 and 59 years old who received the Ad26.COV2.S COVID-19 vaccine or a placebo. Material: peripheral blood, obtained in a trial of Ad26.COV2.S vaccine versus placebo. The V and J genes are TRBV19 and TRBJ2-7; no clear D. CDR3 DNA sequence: TGTGCCAGTAGTTCCTTTGGTGGGATCGGGCCCTACGAGCAGTACTTC. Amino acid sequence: CASSSFGGIGPYEQYF.